One sample yielded the 21 T cell receptor beta chains listed below, sequenced in a study of blood T cell repertoires in COVID-19. Measured with immunoSEQ multiplex PCR; TCRdb has only the in-frame clones, and not every one. The sample holds about 180,000 clones, 75% to 90% seen once. Input material: PBMCs or T cells enriched from blood (not recorded which). The source is a middle-aged man who had recovered from COVID-19.

J is TRBJ2-7 and V is TRBV2; 11 bases align to TRBD2. This CDR3 has 15 amino acids. Germline trimming cut 6 bases from V and 5 bases from J; bases unmatched to any gene: 9. From germline, CDR1 is SNHLY and CDR2 FYNNEI. CDR3 region: CASRLLAGEVNEQYF. The CDR3 nucleotides read TGTGCCAGCAGGCTACTAGCGGGAGAAGTGAACGAGCAGTACTTC.

V and J are TRBV7-9 and TRBJ1-6, with D unresolved. Trimming pared 5 bases from V and 2 bases from J, leaving 7 bases between. CDR1 is SEHNR, CDR2 FQNEAQ, per germline (reference sequence). The CDR3 is 14 residues long. CDR3 sequence reads: CASSHQAYNSPLHF. For the CDR3, the DNA is TGTGCCAGCAGCCACCAGGCCTATAATTCACCCCTCCACTTT.

The chain couples TRBV9 to TRBJ2-3; 9 nucleotides line up with TRBD1. The germline V gene has CDR1 SGDLS and CDR2 YYNGEE. V lost 2 bases and J lost 5; bases outside the gene matches: 21. CDR3 length equals 20 residues. The CDR3 DNA reads TGTGCCAGCAGCGTTAGTACCCCCCGGTGGGACAGGGATACGGGAGATACGCAGTATTTT. Protein product: CASSVSTPRWDRDTGDTQYF.

The chain carries TRBV3-1 (or the pseudogene TRBV3-2) and TRBJ2-7; D gene uncertain. From germline, CDR1 is LGHDT and CDR2 YNNKEL (reference sequence). The CDR3 covers 13 residues. The V gene lost 0 bases and the J gene lost 11 bases, with 14 bases spanning the gap. The chain's CDR3 is CASSQDLAADEYF. Written as DNA, the CDR3 is TGTGCCAGCAGCCAAGATTTGGCGGCAGACGAGTACTTC.

The gene calls are TRBV4-2 and TRBJ2-7, with 7 bases identical to TRBD2. The length of the CDR3 is 16 residues. CDR1 is LGHNA and CDR2 is YNFKEQ in the germline V gene. The V segment lost 0 bases and the J segment 0 bases; nucleotides outside the gene matches: 5. This CDR3 is CASSQDRSGRSYEQYF. CDR3 DNA: TGTGCCAGCAGCCAAGATCGTAGCGGGCGCTCCTACGAGCAGTACTTC.

This chain links TRBV5-4 with TRBJ1-2; TRBD1 matches at 10 bases. The CDR3 extends over 16 amino acids. Germline loops: CDR1 SGHNT, CDR2 YYREEE (reference sequence). The V gene end was trimmed by 4 bases and the J gene end by 2 bases; junction bases not matched to a gene: 8. The CDR3 region is CASSPPATGGNYGYTF. CDR3 in DNA: TGTGCCAGCAGCCCTCCCGCGACAGGGGGCAACTATGGCTACACCTTC.

The gene calls are TRBV6-5 and TRBJ1-4, with no clear D. The germline V and J ends were trimmed by 2 bases and 3 bases, with 13 bases remaining between them. The length of the CDR3 is 16 residues. Germline V gene lookup returns CDR1 MNHEY and CDR2 SVGAGI. CDR3 in DNA: TGTGCCAGCAGTTACGGCAGGTCCCAGGCTAATGAAAAACTGTTTTTT. Its protein product is CASSYGRSQANEKLFF.

V is TRBV30 and J is TRBJ1-5, with 7 bases that match TRBD1. V dropped 4 bases and J dropped 4; count of bases not matched to a gene: 7. CDR1 and CDR2 (germline): GTSNPN, SVGIG (reference sequence). The CDR3 consists of 14 residues. CDR3 nucleotide sequence: TGTGCCTGGAAGCCAGGGGGAAAGAATCAGCCCCAGCATTTT. The encoded protein is CAWKPGGKNQPQHF.

CDR3 loop: CASSSTYASGNTIYF. CDR3 bases: TGTGCCAGCAGCTCGACTTACGCCTCTGGAAACACCATATATTTT. The genes are TRBV13 and TRBJ1-3, with no clear D. Germline CDR1 reads PRHDT; CDR2 reads FYEKMQ (reference sequence). With 4 bases removed from V and 0 bases from J, the gap between germline ends came to 10 bases. This CDR3 region has 15 residues.

V usage is TRBV15 and J usage is TRBJ2-2, with 11 bases that match TRBD2. CDR1 and CDR2 (germline): LNHNV, YYDKDF (reference sequence). This CDR3 spans 17 amino acids. The J segment lost 6 bases and the V segment lost 1 base, leaving 7 bases of the junction unmatched. The CDR3, as DNA: TGTGCCACCAGCAGAGGAGGAGTAGCGGGAGGGCCCGGGGAGCTGTTTTTT. Amino acid sequence: CATSRGGVAGGPGELFF.

The chain joins TRBV9 to TRBJ2-3; 8 positions agree with TRBD1. The CDR3 is 16 residues long. V dropped 0 bases and J dropped 2; count of bases not matched to a gene: 5. Germline V gene sequence: CDR1 SGDLS, CDR2 YYNGEE. CDR3 sequence reads: CASSVGQGAYTDTQYF. CDR3 DNA: TGTGCCAGCAGCGTAGGGCAGGGGGCCTACACAGATACGCAGTATTTT.

In DNA form, the CDR3 reads TGTGCCAGCAGCAAACCCAGGGAAGGGGCAGATACGCAGTATTTT. Translation gives CASSKPREGADTQYF. The rearrangement joins TRBV21-1 to TRBJ2-3; the DNA was not used to check the table's D call, TRBD1. TRBV21-1 is given as a pseudogene. The CDR3 totals 15 residues.

The CDR3 sequence is CASSPGQGTGGYTF. As DNA, the CDR3 is TGTGCCAGCTCACCAGGACAGGGGACCGGTGGCTACACCTTC. This rearrangement joins TRBV18 to TRBJ1-2; TRBD1 matches 9 bases. The J segment lost 7 bases and the V segment lost 2 bases, leaving 5 bases of the junction unmatched. CDR1 and CDR2 from the germline V gene are KGHSH and LQKENI. The CDR3 runs 14 residues.

The gene calls are TRBV7-9 and TRBJ1-2; a possible D gene is TRBD1 (6 bases). V was shortened by 4 bases and J by 1 base, with 22 bases between the two germline ends. The length of the CDR3 is 18 residues. Per germline, CDR1 SEHNR and CDR2 FQNEAQ (reference sequence). The CDR3 region is CASSSLTQVLQGNYGYTF. DNA of the CDR3: TGTGCCAGCAGCTCCTTAACTCAAGTCCTACAGGGTAACTATGGCTACACCTTC.

The chain recombines TRBV27 with TRBJ1-5; D gene uncertain. The length of the CDR3 is 16 residues. Trimming took off 5 bases at V and 0 bases at J, with 14 bases between the two ends. Germline lookup yields CDR1 MNHEY and CDR2 SMNVEV (reference sequence). In nucleotides, the CDR3 is TGTGCCAGCAGTCCCTCTCAGGAATATAGCAATCAGCCCCAGCATTTT. It yields the protein CASSPSQEYSNQPQHF.

The V call is TRBV5-4, the J call TRBJ2-7, with D tentatively TRBD2 (7 bases). This CDR3 contains 15 residues. The V end was cut by 0 bases, the J end by 6 bases, with 16 bases between. Germline-derived CDR1 and CDR2 are SGHNT and YYREEE (reference sequence). In DNA, the CDR3 is TGTGCCAGCAGCTTGGGTCGGGGGGCGCCTTTCGAGCAGTACTTC. Encoded protein: CASSLGRGAPFEQYF.

This chain links TRBV18 with TRBJ2-7, with 9 bases lining up with TRBD1. The germline V gene encodes CDR1 KGHSH and CDR2 LQKENI. V was clipped by 8 bases and J by 2 bases; unmatched bases: 4. This CDR3 contains 13 residues. This chain's CDR3 is CASKTGGAYEQYF. CDR3 DNA: TGTGCCAGCAAGACAGGGGGGGCCTACGAGCAGTACTTC. The full variable domain, rest sourced from reference TRBV18 and TRBJ2-7, is NAGVMQNPRHLVRRRGQEARLRCSPMKGHSHVYWYRQLPEEGLKFMVYLQKENIIDESGMPKERFSAEFPKEGPSILRIQQVVRGDSAAYFCASKTGGAYEQYFGPGTRLTVT.

The chain uses TRBV2 and TRBJ1-2; TRBD1 aligns across 10 bases. V was pared by 5 bases and J by 1 base, with 10 bases of the junction left unmatched. Per the germline V gene, CDR1 is SNHLY and CDR2 is FYNNEI. This CDR3 has 17 amino acids. The CDR3, as DNA: TGTGCCAGCAGTTACCGGGACAGGGGCCTAGGTAACTATGGCTACACCTTC. It specifies CASSYRDRGLGNYGYTF.

V is TRBV25-1 and J is TRBJ2-4; 8 bases are shared with TRBD2. Trimming at V came to 0 bases and at J to 4 bases, leaving 2 bases not matched to a gene. CDR1 and CDR2 (germline): MGHDK, SYGVNS. The length of the CDR3 is 15 residues. This CDR3 is CASSEYRGGKNIQYF. CDR3 DNA sequence: TGTGCCAGCAGTGAATATCGGGGGGGGAAAAACATTCAGTACTTC.

The table lists this clone with a count of one. This chain uses TRBV5-1 with TRBJ1-2; 12 bases match TRBD1. The germline CDR1 and CDR2 sequences are SGHRS and YFSETQ. Trimming took 4 bases from V and 7 from J; bases not matched to a gene: 5. The CDR3 runs to 14 residues. CDR3 amino acids: CASSVGQGASGYTF. The CDR3 DNA is TGCGCCAGCAGCGTGGGACAGGGGGCGAGTGGCTACACCTTC.

This chain joins TRBV5-6 and TRBJ1-2; tentative D call: TRBD1 (6 bases). Trimming removed 5 bases from V and 8 bases from J, with 19 bases in between. The CDR3 has 14 amino acids. The germline V gene encodes CDR1 SGHDT and CDR2 YYEEEE. Written as DNA, the CDR3 is TGTGCCAGCAGTGAGGGCTACAGGGAGAAGGGCTACACCTTC. Protein sequence: CASSEGYREKGYTF.